This T cell receptor beta chain was retrieved from a study of OX40 agonist ivuxolimab in advanced cancers. General study findings and limits: The antigens recognized by the expanded peripheral T cells, that is their antigen specificity, were not determined.

Autoimmune disease history or systemic immunosuppression led to patient exclusion. Data came from immunoSEQ multiplex PCR; TCRdb stores just in-frame clones and leaves some out. Of about 76,000 clones detected, roughly 85% appear once; the ten largest clones hold about 0.6%. On this clone: Its antigen is unidentified.

The clonotype was recovered from an adult with an advanced solid tumor such as melanoma, head and neck, liver or kidney cancer. The material was CD4+ or CD8+ T cells sorted from blood, obtained in a trial of the OX40 agonist ivuxolimab.

In nucleotides, the CDR3 is TGTGCCAGTAAAAGGTCCGCAGGGGGCATATCCAACTATGGCTACACCTTC. It yields the protein CASKRSAGGISNYGYTF. The chain recombines TRBV19 with TRBJ1-2; 8 bases align to TRBD1. The trim removed 7 bases at V and 2 bases at J, leaving 15 bases unmatched. Germline V gene sequence: CDR1 LNHDA, CDR2 SQIVND (reference sequence). The CDR3 loop spans 17 amino acids. The whole variable domain, remainder taken from reference TRBV19 and TRBJ1-2, is DGGITQSPKYLFRKEGQNVTLSCEQNLNHDAMYWYRQDPGQGLRLIYYSQIVNDFQKGDIAEGYSVSREKKESFPLTVTSAQKNPTAFYLCASKRSAGGISNYGYTFGSGTRLTVV.